The 25 T cell receptor beta chains given below trace back to one sample, sequenced in a study of cytomegalovirus exposure and HLA in healthy donors. 13 Jbeta primers and 60 Vbeta primers were used for the PCR. This table comes from immunoSEQ multiplex PCR, and its TCRdb copy is limited to in-frame clones, with some not included. Found here are about 170,000 clones, 65% to 85% of them singletons; the top ten hold around 4.4%. The specimen sequenced was PBMCs. The receptors shown here come from a woman aged 50 to 60 in good health and CMV-seropositive.

The chain carries TRBV2 and TRBJ2-7; tentatively, D is TRBD2 (5 bases). The CDR3 contains 15 residues. The V and J ends lost 1 base and 3 bases respectively, with 13 bases between them. The V gene's germline CDR1 is SNHLY and CDR2 FYNNEI. The CDR3 reads CASSEEASLRYEQYF. CDR3 DNA sequence: TGTGCCAGCAGTGAAGAGGCTAGCCTTCGCTACGAGCAGTACTTC. Using reference TRBV2 and TRBJ2-7 for the parts outside the CDR3, the full variable domain is EPEVTQTPSHQVTQMGQEVILRCVPISNHLYFYWYRQILGQKVEFLVSFYNNEISEKSEIFDDQFSVERPDGSNFTLKIRSTKLEDSAMYFCASSEEASLRYEQYFGPGTRLTVT.

This sequence joins TRBV7-2 and TRBJ2-7; weak D call: TRBD2 (5 bases). Germline V gene lookup returns CDR1 SGHTA and CDR2 FQGNSA. This CDR3 is 17 amino acids long. Trimming took 5 bases from V and 2 from J, leaving 22 bases between them. CDR3 amino acids: CASSQRPHRADPYEQYF. The CDR3 nucleotides are TGTGCCAGCAGCCAAAGACCGCACAGAGCGGACCCCTACGAGCAGTACTTC.

J is TRBJ2-7 and V is TRBV19; 13 nucleotides line up with TRBD2. Germline CDR1 LNHDA, CDR2 SQIVND (reference sequence). Trimming cost V 4 bases and J 3 bases; bases outside gene matches: 12. CDR3 length: 18 residues. CDR3 nucleotide sequence: TGTGCCAGTAGTACCCGGACTAGCGGGAGTCTAAGTGGCTACGAGCAGTACTTC. Translated: CASSTRTSGSLSGYEQYF.

About this clone itself: Other nucleotide sequences from this sample produce the same CDR3. The chain combines TRBV28 with TRBJ2-7; tentative D call: TRBD2 (5 bases). Germline-derived CDR1 and CDR2 are MDHEN and SYDVKM. The germline V and J ends were trimmed by 5 bases and 4 bases, with 6 bases remaining between them. The CDR3 has 11 residues. This chain's CDR3 is CASSERYEQYF. In nucleotides, the CDR3 is TGTGCCAGCAGTGAGCGGTACGAGCAGTACTTC.

This clone was recorded a few times. J is TRBJ1-1 and V is TRBV14; tentative D call: TRBD1 (5 bases). V shed 1 base and J shed 3 bases, with 9 bases lying between them. Germline CDR1 reads SGHDN; CDR2 reads FVKESK. This CDR3 region has 14 residues. The CDR3 DNA reads as TGTGCCAGCAGCCAAGTCGGGGGGGACACTGAAGCTTTCTTT. Translation: CASSQVGGDTEAFF. The full variable domain, in which reference TRBV14 and TRBJ1-1 provide the parts outside the CDR3, is EAGVTQFPSHSVIEKGQTVTLRCDPISGHDNLYWYRRVMGKEIKFLLHFVKESKQDESGMPNNRFLAERTGGTYSTLKVQPAELEDSGVYFCASSQVGGDTEAFFGQGTRLTVV.

This rearrangement joins TRBV28 to TRBJ1-3; D uncertain. CDR3 length: 16 amino acids. CDR1 is MDHEN and CDR2 is SYDVKM in the germline V gene. V dropped 7 bases and J dropped 0 bases, with 16 bases sitting between them. This CDR3 reads CASNILPTASGNTIYF. DNA for the CDR3: TGTGCCAGCAATATTCTACCTACAGCCTCTGGAAACACCATATATTTT.

This clone occurred once. The CDR3 DNA follows: TGTGCTAGTGGTCCCACCATTCGGTCCGGGACAGGGTCCTCACCCCTCCACTTT. This sequence encodes CASGPTIRSGTGSSPLHF. The V gene is TRBV12-5, the J gene TRBJ1-6; 9 nucleotides line up with TRBD1. J was trimmed by 10 bases and V by 5 bases; bases with no gene match: 18. This CDR3 contains 18 residues. Germline CDR1 LGHNT, CDR2 FRNRAP.

CDR3 DNA: TGCGCCAGCAGTGAGTCACACAGGGGCCCCTACGAGCAGTACTTC. This sequence encodes CASSESHRGPYEQYF. The chain links TRBV10-2 to TRBJ2-7; 7 bases align to TRBD1. Trimming cost V 0 bases and J 2 bases; bases outside gene matches: 4. Germline V gene lookup returns CDR1 WSHSY and CDR2 SAAADI. The CDR3 sequence is 15 residues long.

The rearrangement links TRBV19 to TRBJ2-7; 9 bases are a match to TRBD1. The CDR3 is made up of 14 amino acids. The germline V gene has CDR1 LNHDA and CDR2 SQIVND (reference sequence). The ends lost 6 bases at V and 4 bases at J; junction bases unmatched: 7. The CDR3 DNA sequence: TGTGCCAGTAGCATACAGGGGGCGCGGTACGAGCAGTACTTC. Its translation is CASSIQGARYEQYF.

In nucleotides, the CDR3 is TGTGCCAGCAGCGGTACAGGGGGGAGCACAGATACGCAGTATTTT. Its protein is CASSGTGGSTDTQYF. The rearrangement links TRBV7-9 to TRBJ2-3; 8 bases fit TRBD1. Germline assignment: CDR1 SEHNR and CDR2 FQNEAQ (reference sequence). The CDR3 is made up of 15 amino acids. The junction had 4 bases not matched to a gene; V was cut back by 5 bases and J by 0 bases.

The rearrangement links TRBV6-4 to TRBJ2-3, with 9 nucleotides matching TRBD2. There are 15 residues in the CDR3. Per the germline V gene, CDR1 is MRHNA and CDR2 is SNTAGT. J was trimmed by 3 bases and V by 4 bases; bases with no gene match: 5. The DNA of the CDR3 is TGTGCCAGCAGTGTTTCAGCGGGAGGTACAGATACGCAGTATTTT. This gives the protein CASSVSAGGTDTQYF.

The chain couples TRBV7-3 to TRBJ1-2; TRBD1 agrees at 7 bases. Losses at the gene ends were 5 bases for V and 8 bases for J; bases not matched to a gene: 8. Germline values: CDR1 SGHTA, CDR2 FQGTGA. The CDR3 has 13 amino acids. The CDR3 sequence: CASSPTGSAGYTF. The CDR3 DNA sequence: TGTGCCAGCAGCCCGACAGGGAGTGCCGGCTACACCTTC.

V and J are TRBV19 and TRBJ2-2; 7 positions agree with TRBD2. The ends lost 6 bases at V and 9 bases at J; junction bases unmatched: 1. Germline lookup yields CDR1 LNHDA and CDR2 SQIVND (reference sequence). The CDR3 has 11 residues. DNA for the CDR3: TGTGCCAGTAGGACTAGCCGGGAGCTGTTTTTT. The encoded protein is CASRTSRELFF. The full variable domain, with the rest looked up from reference TRBV19 and TRBJ2-2, is DGGITQSPKYLFRKEGQNVTLSCEQNLNHDAMYWYRQDPGQGLRLIYYSQIVNDFQKGDIAEGYSVSREKKESFPLTVTSAQKNPTAFYLCASRTSRELFFGEGSRLTVL.

The chain is built from TRBV7-2 and TRBJ2-5; 13 bases fit TRBD2. J lost 11 bases, V lost 5 bases, and 11 bases had no gene match. The CDR3 loop spans 15 amino acids. Per the germline V gene, CDR1 is SGHTA and CDR2 is FQGNSA. The CDR3 DNA follows: TGTGCCAGCAGCACAGCCGGACTAGCGGGGGTGGGGCAGTACTTC. It translates to CASSTAGLAGVGQYF.

The rearrangement links TRBV6-5 to TRBJ2-2, with 7 bases that match TRBD1. Trimming cost V 6 bases and J 5 bases; bases outside gene matches: 6. Per germline, CDR1 MNHEY and CDR2 SVGAGI. CDR3 length equals 14 residues. The DNA for the CDR3 is TGTGCCAGCAGAAGGGGACAGACGACCGGGGAGCTGTTTTTT. The encoded protein is CASRRGQTTGELFF.

The chain couples TRBV9 to TRBJ2-1, with TRBD2 matching over 13 bases. The CDR3 runs to 16 residues. The germline gives CDR1 SGDLS, CDR2 YYNGEE. Trimming took 3 bases from V and 8 from J; bases not matched to a gene: 8. The CDR3 loop is CASSARGTSGIDEQFF. The CDR3 nucleotides read TGTGCCAGCAGCGCGCGGGGGACTAGCGGGATCGATGAGCAGTTCTTC.

This clone showed up just a few times. This rearrangement joins TRBV4-2 to TRBJ2-7; a possible D gene is TRBD1 (5 bases). Germline V gene lookup returns CDR1 LGHNA and CDR2 YNFKEQ. The V end lost 1 base, the J end lost 5 bases, and 15 bases lay between the germline ends. CDR3 size: 15 residues. The CDR3 sequence: CASSQGSQGSDEQYF. The CDR3 DNA is TGTGCCAGCAGCCAAGGGAGCCAGGGTTCGGACGAGCAGTACTTC.

The sample holds one count of this clone. The rearrangement uses TRBV29-1 and TRBJ2-2, with D possibly matching TRBD1 (5 bases). CDR3 size: 12 residues. Trimming shortened V by 7 bases and J by 3 bases, and 9 bases separated the two germline ends. The germline gives CDR1 SQVTM, CDR2 ANQGSEA. The chain's CDR3 is CSGREDTGELFF. The CDR3 nucleotides read TGCAGCGGCAGGGAAGACACCGGGGAGCTGTTTTTT.

The chain links TRBV10-3 to TRBJ2-3; 8 bases agree with TRBD2. The CDR3 runs to 14 residues. Per the germline V gene, CDR1 is ENHRY and CDR2 is SYGVKD. V was pared by 7 bases and J by 4 bases, with 7 bases of the junction left unmatched. CDR3 nucleotides: TGTGCCATCACCAGCGGGAGTCAGGCAGATACGCAGTATTTT. Its translation is CAITSGSQADTQYF.

The V and J genes are TRBV7-2 and TRBJ2-5; 8 nucleotides line up with TRBD2. Germline V gene data show CDR1 as SGHTA and CDR2 as FQGNSA. The junction had 9 bases not matched to a gene; V was cut back by 5 bases and J by 4 bases. The CDR3 loop spans 15 amino acids. CDR3 in DNA: TGTGCCAGCAGCCCCGGGCTGGCGGGAGGAGAGACCCAGTACTTC. This encodes CASSPGLAGGETQYF.

The rearrangement links TRBV15 to TRBJ2-1, with a possible D match to TRBD2 (6 bases). Trimming took 5 bases from V and 8 from J, leaving 16 bases between them. This CDR3 has 14 residues. The germline CDR1 and CDR2 sequences are LNHNV and YYDKDF (reference sequence). The CDR3 loop reads CATSRDFSGDEQFF. CDR3 DNA sequence: TGTGCCACCAGCCGGGACTTCTCGGGCGATGAGCAGTTCTTC. Using reference TRBV15 and TRBJ2-1 for the parts outside the CDR3, the full variable domain is DAMVIQNPRYQVTQFGKPVTLSCSQTLNHNVMYWYQQKSSQAPKLLFHYYDKDFNNEADTPDNFQSRRPNTSFCFLDIRSPGLGDTAMYLCATSRDFSGDEQFFGPGTRLTVL.

This clone was counted a single time. The CDR3 is CASSPGLAGGSRRIHEQFF. The CDR3, as DNA: TGTGCCAGCAGCCCAGGACTAGCGGGAGGGTCAAGACGAATCCATGAGCAGTTCTTC. This rearrangement joins TRBV13 to TRBJ2-1; 15 bases align to TRBD2. The germline V gene encodes CDR1 PRHDT and CDR2 FYEKMQ (reference sequence). The CDR3 covers 19 residues. The junction had 16 bases not matched to a gene; V was cut back by 5 bases and J by 8 bases.

V is TRBV18 and J is TRBJ2-1; TRBD2 aligns across 7 bases. Germline V gene sequence: CDR1 KGHSH, CDR2 LQKENI. V shed 2 bases, J shed 0 bases, and the junction held 22 bases outside the gene matches. There are 22 residues in the CDR3. This CDR3 reads CASSPLLRNRGPGGSSYNEQFF. The CDR3 DNA reads TGTGCCAGCTCACCATTATTGAGGAACAGAGGCCCGGGCGGGAGCTCCTACAATGAGCAGTTCTTC.

This chain connects TRBV7-2 to TRBJ1-5; tentatively, D is TRBD1 (6 bases). This CDR3 is built from 15 residues. Germline V gene sequence: CDR1 SGHTA, CDR2 FQGNSA. Trimming took off 3 bases at V and 3 bases at J, with 12 bases between the two ends. The CDR3 nucleotides read TGTGCCAGCAGCTTGTCGGGACAAAACAATCAGCCCCAGCATTTT. Translated: CASSLSGQNNQPQHF.

This chain joins TRBV28 and TRBJ2-3, with a tentative D call TRBD2 (6 bases). Germline loops: CDR1 MDHEN, CDR2 SYDVKM. V was clipped by 7 bases and J by 2 bases, with 10 bases between them. This CDR3 has 13 residues. The CDR3 nucleotides read TGTGCCAGCACGCGGCGGGACACAGATACGCAGTATTTT. It encodes CASTRRDTDTQYF.